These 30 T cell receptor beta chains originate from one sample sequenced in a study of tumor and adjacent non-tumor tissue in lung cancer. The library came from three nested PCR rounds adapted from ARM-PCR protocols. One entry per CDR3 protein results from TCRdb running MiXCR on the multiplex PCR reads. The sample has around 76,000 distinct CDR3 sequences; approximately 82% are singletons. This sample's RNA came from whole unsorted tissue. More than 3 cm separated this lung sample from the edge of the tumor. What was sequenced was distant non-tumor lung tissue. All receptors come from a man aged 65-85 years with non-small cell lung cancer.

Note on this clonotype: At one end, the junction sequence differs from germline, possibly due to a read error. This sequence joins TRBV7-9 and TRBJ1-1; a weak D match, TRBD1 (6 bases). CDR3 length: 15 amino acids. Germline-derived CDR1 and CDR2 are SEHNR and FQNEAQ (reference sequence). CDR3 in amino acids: CASSLDSNRDTEAFF. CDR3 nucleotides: TGTGCCAGCAGTTTAGATTCCAACAGGGACACTGAAGCTTTCTTT. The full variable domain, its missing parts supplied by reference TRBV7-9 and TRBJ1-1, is DTGVSQNPRHKITKRGQNVTFRCDPISEHNRLYWYRQTLGQGPEFLTYFQNEAQLEKSRLLSDRFSAERPKGSFSTLEIQRTEQGDSAMYLCASSLDSNRDTEAFFGQGTRLTVV.

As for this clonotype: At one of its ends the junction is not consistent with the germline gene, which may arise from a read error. The CDR3: CVSSQPVDRKDTQYF. For the CDR3, the DNA is TGTGTCAGCAGTCAGCCCGTGGACAGGAAAGATACGCAGTATTTT. This chain links TRBV12-3 or TRBV12-4 with TRBJ2-3; 7 bases align to TRBD1. The CDR3 runs 15 residues.

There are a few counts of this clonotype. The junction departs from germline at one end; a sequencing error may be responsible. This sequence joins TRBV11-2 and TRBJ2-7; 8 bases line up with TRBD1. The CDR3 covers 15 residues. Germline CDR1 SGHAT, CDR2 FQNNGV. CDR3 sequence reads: CTSSLDQGAPYEQYF. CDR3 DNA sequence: TGTACCAGCAGCTTAGATCAGGGGGCACCTTACGAGCAGTACTTC.

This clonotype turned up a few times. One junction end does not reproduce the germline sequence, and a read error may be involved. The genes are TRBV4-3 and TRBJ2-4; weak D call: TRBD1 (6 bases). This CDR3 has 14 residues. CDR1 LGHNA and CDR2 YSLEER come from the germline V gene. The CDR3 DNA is TGTGCCAACAGCCAGACAGGAGCCAAAAACATTCAGTACTTC. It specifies CANSQTGAKNIQYF.

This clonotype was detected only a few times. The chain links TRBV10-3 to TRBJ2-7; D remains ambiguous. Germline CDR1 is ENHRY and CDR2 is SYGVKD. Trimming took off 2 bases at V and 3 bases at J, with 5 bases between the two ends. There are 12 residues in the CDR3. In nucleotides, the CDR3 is TGTGCCATCAGTGAGGGGAACTACGAGCAGTACTTC. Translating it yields CAISEGNYEQYF.

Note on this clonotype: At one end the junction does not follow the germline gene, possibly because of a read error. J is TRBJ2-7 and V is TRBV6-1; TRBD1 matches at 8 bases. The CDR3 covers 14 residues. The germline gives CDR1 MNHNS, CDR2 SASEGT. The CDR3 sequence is CTSSEGRGPYEQYF. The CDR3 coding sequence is TGTACCAGCAGCGAAGGCAGGGGGCCCTACGAGCAGTACTTC.

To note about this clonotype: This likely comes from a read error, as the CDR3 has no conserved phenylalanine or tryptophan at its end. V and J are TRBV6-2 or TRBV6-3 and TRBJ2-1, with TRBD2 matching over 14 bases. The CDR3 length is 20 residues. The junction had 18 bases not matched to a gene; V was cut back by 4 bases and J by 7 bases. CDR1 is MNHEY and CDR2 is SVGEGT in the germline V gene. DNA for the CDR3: TGTGCCAGCAGTTCCATCGGGGGACTAGCGGGAGTGCTGGGCTTGAATGAGCAGTTCCTC. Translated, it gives CASSSIGGLAGVLGLNEQFL.

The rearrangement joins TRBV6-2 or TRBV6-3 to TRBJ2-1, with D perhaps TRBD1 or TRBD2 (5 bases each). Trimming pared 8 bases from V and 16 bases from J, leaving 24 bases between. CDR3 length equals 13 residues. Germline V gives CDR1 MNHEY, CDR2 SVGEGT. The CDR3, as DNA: TGTGCCAGCGCTCGGGGCTCCTACAATTACCAATTCTTC. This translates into CASARGSYNYQFF.

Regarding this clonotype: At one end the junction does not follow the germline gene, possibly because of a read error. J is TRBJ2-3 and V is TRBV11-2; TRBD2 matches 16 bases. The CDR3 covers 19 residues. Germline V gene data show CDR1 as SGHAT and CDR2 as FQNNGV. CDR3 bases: TGTGCCACCAGCCGGGGACTAGCGGGGGGGCCCCGAATCACAGATACGCAGTATTTT. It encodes CATSRGLAGGPRITDTQYF.

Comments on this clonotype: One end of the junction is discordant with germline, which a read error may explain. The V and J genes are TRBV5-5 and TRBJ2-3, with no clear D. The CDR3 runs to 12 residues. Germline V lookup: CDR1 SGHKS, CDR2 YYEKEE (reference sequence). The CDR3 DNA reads TGCGCCATCAGCTCTACGACAGATACGCAGTATTTT. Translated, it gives CAISSTTDTQYF.

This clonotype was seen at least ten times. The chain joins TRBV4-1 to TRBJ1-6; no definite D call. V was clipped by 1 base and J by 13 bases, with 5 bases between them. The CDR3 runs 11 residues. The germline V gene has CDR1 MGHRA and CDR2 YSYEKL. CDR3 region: CASSQGGPLHF. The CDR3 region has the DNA TGCGCCAGCAGCCAAGGAGGTCCCCTCCACTTT.

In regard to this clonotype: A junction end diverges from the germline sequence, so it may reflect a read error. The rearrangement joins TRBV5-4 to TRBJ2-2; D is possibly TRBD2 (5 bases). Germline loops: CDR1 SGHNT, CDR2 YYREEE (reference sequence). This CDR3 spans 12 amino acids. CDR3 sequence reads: CASNLDTGVLFF. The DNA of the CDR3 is TGTGCCAGCAATTTAGACACCGGGGTGCTGTTTTTT.

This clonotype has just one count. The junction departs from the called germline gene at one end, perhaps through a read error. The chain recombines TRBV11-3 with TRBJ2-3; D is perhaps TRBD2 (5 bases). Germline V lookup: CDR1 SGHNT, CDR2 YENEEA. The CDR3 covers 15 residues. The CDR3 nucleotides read TGTGCCAGCACCCGTCGGGAAGTAAGCGGAGATACGCACTATTTT. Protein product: CASTRREVSGDTHYF.

This chain's CDR3 is CASSQISLWAGSVTGELFF. The CDR3 DNA is TGCGCCAGCAGCCAAATTTCACTTTGGGCGGGATCAGTCACAGGGGAGCTGTTTTTT. This chain links TRBV4-1 with TRBJ2-2, with D perhaps TRBD2 (6 bases). Germline CDR1 reads MGHRA; CDR2 reads YSYEKL. The CDR3 is 19 amino acids. V lost 2 bases and J 8 bases, leaving 27 bases between the germline ends.

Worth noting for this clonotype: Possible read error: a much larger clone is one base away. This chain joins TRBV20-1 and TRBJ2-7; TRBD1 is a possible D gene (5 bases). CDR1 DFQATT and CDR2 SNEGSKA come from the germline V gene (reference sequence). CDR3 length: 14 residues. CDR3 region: CNARVDGRVYEQYF. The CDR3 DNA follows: TGCAATGCTAGAGTAGATGGCAGGGTCTACGAGCAGTACTTC.

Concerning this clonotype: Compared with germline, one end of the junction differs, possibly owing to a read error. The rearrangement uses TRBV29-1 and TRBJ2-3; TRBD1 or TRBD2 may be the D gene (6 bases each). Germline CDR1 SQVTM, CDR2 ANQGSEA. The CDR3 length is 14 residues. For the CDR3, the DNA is TGCAGCGTTGAGGTTTCATCCGGGGGCGATATGCAGTATTTT. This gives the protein CSVEVSSGGDMQYF.

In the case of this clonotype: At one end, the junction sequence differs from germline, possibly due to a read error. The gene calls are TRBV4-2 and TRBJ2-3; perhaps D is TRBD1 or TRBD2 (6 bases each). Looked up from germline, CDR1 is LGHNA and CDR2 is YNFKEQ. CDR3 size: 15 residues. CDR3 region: CASSLADRTTDTRYF. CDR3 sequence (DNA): TGTGCCAGCAGCCTAGCGGACAGAACCACAGATACGCGGTATTTT.

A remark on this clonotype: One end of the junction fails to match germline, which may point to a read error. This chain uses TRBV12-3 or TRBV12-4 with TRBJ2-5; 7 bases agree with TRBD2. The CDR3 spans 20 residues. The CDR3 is CASRKSDHRISGLPQETQYF. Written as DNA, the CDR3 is TGTGCCAGCAGAAAAAGCGACCACCGGATTAGCGGGCTTCCCCAGGAGACCCAATACTTC.

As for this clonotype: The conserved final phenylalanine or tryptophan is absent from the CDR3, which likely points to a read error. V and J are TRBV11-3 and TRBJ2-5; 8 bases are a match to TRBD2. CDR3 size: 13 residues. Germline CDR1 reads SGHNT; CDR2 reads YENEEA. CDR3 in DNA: TGTACCAGCAGTAATAGCGGGAAGGAGACCCAGTACTTA. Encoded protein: CTSSNSGKETQYL.

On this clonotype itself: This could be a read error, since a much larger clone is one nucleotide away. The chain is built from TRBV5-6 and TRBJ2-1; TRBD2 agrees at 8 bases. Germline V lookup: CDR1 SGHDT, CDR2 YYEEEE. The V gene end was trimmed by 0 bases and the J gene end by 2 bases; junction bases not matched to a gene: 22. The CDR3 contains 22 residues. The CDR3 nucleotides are TGTGCCAGCAGCTTGGACATTAGCGGGGCTACTGGGGGTAATAATCCCTACAATGAGCAGTTCTTC. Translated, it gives CASSLDISGATGGNNPYNEQFF.

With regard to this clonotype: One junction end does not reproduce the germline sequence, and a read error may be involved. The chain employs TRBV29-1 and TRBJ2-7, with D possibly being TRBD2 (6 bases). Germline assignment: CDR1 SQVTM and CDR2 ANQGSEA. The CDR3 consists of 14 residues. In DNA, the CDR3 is TGTAGCGTTGAAAGGGCGGGAACGACCTACGAACAGTACTTC. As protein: CSVERAGTTYEQYF.

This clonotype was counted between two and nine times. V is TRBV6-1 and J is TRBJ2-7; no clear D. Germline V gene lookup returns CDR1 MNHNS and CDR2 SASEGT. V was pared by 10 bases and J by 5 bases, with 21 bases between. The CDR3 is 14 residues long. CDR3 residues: CANNPTWMANEQYF. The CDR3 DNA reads TGTGCCAACAATCCGACATGGATGGCCAACGAGCAGTACTTC.

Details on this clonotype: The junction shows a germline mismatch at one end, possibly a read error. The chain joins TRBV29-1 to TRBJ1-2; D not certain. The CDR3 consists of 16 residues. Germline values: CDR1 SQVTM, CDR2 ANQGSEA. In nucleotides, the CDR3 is TGCAGCGTTGTCCCCTATCAATCCTTGGGAGAAAATAGCTACTCCTTC. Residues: CSVVPYQSLGENSYSF.

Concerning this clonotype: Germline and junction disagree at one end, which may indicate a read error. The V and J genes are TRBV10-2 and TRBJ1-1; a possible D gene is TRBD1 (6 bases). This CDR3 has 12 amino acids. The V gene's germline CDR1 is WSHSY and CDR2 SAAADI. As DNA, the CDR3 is TGCGCCAGTGGATCGGGGGACACTGGAGCTTTCTTT. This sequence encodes CASGSGDTGAFF.

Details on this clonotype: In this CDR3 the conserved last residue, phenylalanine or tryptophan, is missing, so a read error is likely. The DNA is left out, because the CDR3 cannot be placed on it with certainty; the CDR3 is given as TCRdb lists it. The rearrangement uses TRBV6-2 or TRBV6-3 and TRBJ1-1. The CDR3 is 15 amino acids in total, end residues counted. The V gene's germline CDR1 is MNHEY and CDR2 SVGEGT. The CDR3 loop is CDSRPFVVQRREALV.

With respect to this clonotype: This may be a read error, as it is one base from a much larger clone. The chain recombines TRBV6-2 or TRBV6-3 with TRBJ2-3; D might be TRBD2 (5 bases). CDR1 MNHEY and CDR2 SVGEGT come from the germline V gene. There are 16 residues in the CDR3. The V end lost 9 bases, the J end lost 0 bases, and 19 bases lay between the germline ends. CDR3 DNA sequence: TGTGCCAGGAGTCTGGGAGCCTTTTCTAGCACAGATACGCAGTATTTT. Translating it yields CARSLGAFSSTDTQYF.

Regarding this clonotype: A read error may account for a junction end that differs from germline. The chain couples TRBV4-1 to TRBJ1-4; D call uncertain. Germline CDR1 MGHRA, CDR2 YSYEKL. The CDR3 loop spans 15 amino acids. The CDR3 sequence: CASNQESGWGEKLFF. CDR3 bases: TGCGCCAGCAACCAAGAAAGCGGGTGGGGTGAAAAATTGTTTTTT.

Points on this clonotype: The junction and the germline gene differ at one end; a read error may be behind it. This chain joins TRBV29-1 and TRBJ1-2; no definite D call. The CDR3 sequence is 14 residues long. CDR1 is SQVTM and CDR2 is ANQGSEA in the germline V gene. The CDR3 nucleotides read TGCAGCGTTGCCCATTGGCGGGGTGGGCCTGGCTACATCTTC. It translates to CSVAHWRGGPGYIF.

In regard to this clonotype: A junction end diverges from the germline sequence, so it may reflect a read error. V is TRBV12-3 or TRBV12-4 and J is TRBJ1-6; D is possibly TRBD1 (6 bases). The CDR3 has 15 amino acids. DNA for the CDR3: TGTGCCAGCAGTCCTAGGGGGGTGAATAATTCACCCATCCACTTT. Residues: CASSPRGVNNSPIHF.

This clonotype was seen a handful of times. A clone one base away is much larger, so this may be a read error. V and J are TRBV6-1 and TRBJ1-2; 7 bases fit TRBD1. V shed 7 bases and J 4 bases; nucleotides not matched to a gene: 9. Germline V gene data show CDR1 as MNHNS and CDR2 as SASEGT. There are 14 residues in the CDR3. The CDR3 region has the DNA TGTGCCAGCAAGGGGGACAGCCTCCCCTATGGCTACACCTTC. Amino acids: CASKGDSLPYGYTF.